This T cell receptor (beta chain) stems from a study of HIV-infected children after antiretroviral therapy interruption. Turning to the study itself: Continuous-treatment samples came from weeks 0, 48 and 150.

There are 16 residues in the CDR3. Germline-derived CDR1 and CDR2 are DFQATT and SNEGSKA (reference sequence). V shed 3 bases and J 3 bases; nucleotides not matched to a gene: 7. Treatment meaning: PENTA 11 planned treatment interruption arm or continuous ART arm. A 3' RACE protocol on RNA, with unique molecular identifiers, produced the TCR library. One entry per CDR3 protein results from TCRdb running MiXCR on the 3' RACE reads. The table lists approximately 89,000 distinct CDR3 sequences, around 6.9% of them singletons. There are a few counts of this clonotype. The V call is TRBV20-1, the J call TRBJ2-4; TRBD2 aligns across 11 bases. This TCR derives from a pool of human donors with HIV. The sample was CD45RA+ CD4+ T cells from PBMCs, pooled from several time points, taken from a donor given antiretroviral therapy, either interrupted or continuous. Subset indicated: naive CD4+ CD45RA+ CD45RO- T cells. The CDR3 bases are TGCAGTGCTAGGAAACTAGCGGGAGTTGGCAAAAACATTCAGTACTTC. It specifies CSARKLAGVGKNIQYF.